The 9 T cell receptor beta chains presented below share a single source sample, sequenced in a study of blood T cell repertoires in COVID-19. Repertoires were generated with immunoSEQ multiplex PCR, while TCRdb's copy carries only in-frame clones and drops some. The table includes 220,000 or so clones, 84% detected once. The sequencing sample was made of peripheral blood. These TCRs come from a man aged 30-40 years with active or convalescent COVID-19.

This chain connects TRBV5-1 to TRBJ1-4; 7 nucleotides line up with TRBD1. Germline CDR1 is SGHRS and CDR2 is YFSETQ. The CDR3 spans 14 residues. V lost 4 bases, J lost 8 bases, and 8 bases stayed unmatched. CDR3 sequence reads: CASSLGTATEKLFF. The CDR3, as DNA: TGCGCCAGCAGCCTGGGGACAGCTACAGAAAAACTGTTTTTT.

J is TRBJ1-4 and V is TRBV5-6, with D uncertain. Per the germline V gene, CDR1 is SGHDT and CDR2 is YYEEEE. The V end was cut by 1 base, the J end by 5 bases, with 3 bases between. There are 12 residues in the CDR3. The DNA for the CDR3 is TGTGCCAGCAGCTTGCAAAATGAAAAACTGTTTTTT. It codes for CASSLQNEKLFF. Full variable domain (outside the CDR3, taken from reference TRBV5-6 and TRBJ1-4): DAGVTQSPTHLIKTRGQQVTLRCSPKSGHDTVSWYQQALGQGPQFIFQYYEEEERQRGNFPDRFSGHQFPNYSSELNVNALLLGDSALYLCASSLQNEKLFFGSGTQLSVL.

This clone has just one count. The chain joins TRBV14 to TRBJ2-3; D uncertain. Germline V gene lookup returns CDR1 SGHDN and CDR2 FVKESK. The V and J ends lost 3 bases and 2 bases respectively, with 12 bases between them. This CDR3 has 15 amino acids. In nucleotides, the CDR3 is TGTGCCAGCAGCCATGACGAGACTCCCACAGATACGCAGTATTTT. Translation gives CASSHDETPTDTQYF.

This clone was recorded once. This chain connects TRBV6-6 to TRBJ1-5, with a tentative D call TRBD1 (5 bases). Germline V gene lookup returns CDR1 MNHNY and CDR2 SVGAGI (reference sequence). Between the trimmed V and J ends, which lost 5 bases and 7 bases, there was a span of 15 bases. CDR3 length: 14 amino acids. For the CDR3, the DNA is TGTGCCAGCAGTAGTCCCAGGGATAGCCAGCCCCAGCATTTT. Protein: CASSSPRDSQPQHF.

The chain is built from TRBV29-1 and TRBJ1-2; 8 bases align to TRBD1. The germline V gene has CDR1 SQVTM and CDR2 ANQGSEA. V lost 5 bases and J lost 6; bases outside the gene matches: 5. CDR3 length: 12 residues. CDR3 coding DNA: TGCAGCGTTACGGAACAGGGGGATGGCTACACCTTC. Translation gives CSVTEQGDGYTF.

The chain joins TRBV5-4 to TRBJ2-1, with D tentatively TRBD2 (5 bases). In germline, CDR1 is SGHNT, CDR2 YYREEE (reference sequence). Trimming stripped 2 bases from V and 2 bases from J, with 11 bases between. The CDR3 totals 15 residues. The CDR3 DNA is TGTGCCAGCAGCTTCGGCGGGTCGACCTACAATGAGCAGTTCTTC. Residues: CASSFGGSTYNEQFF.

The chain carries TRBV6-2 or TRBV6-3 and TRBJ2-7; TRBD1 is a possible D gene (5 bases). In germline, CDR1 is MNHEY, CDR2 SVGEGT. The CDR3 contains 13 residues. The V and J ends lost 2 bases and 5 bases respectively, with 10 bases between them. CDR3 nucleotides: TGTGCCAGCAGTTACGGACATTCTCACGAGCAGTACTTC. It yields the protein CASSYGHSHEQYF.

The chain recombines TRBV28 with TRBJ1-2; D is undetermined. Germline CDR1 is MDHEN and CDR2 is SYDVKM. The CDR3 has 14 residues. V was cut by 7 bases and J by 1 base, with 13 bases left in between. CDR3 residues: CASTGPRGNYGYTF. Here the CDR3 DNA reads TGTGCCAGCACCGGCCCGCGAGGTAACTATGGCTACACCTTC.

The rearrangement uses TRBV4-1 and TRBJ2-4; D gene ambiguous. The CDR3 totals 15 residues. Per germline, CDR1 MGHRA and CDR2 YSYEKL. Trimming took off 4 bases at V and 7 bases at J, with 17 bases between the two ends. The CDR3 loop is CASSPPPLWCNIQYF. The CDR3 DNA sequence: TGCGCCAGCAGCCCCCCACCACTTTGGTGCAACATTCAGTACTTC.